This T cell receptor (beta chain) was observed in a study of blood T cell repertoires in COVID-19. Study context: Acute and convalescent COVID-19 specimens originated in the United States, Italy and Spain. Sample material is recorded as cDNA or gDNA derived from T cells, B-cell-depleted T cells, or PBMCs.

A few counts support this clone. The sample carries other DNA sequences with the same CDR3. This CDR3 contains 15 residues. From germline, CDR1 is MNHEY and CDR2 SVGAGI. V gave up 6 bases and J gave up 0 bases, with 11 bases separating them. As processed by the authors: Amplification of reference gene primers provided the estimated nucleated cell counts. Using immunoSEQ multiplex PCR, the repertoire was profiled, and TCRdb retains in-frame clones only, with some absent. The V and J calls and the clone size are those of that table, but D and trimming were determined from the DNA. The data hold approximately 260,000 clones, with roughly 88% observed a single time.

The receptor comes from a woman aged 65 to 85 with acute or convalescent COVID-19. The sequenced material came from peripheral blood. The gene calls are TRBV6-5 and TRBJ2-2, with a possible D match to TRBD2 (6 bases). CDR3 in DNA: TGTGCCAGCAGACCCGGGACTTCGAACACCGGGGAGCTGTTTTTT. It encodes CASRPGTSNTGELFF.